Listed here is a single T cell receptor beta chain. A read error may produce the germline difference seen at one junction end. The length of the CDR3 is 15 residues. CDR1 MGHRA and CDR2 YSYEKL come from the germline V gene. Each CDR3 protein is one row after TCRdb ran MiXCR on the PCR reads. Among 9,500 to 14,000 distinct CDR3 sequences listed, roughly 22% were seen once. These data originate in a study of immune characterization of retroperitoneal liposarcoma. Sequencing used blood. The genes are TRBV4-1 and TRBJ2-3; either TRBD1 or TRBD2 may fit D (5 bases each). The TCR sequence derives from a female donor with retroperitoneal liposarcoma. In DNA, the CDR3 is TGTGCCAGCAGCCGGGGTTCAGCGGCAGGGGATACGCAGTATTTT. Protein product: CASSRGSAAGDTQYF.